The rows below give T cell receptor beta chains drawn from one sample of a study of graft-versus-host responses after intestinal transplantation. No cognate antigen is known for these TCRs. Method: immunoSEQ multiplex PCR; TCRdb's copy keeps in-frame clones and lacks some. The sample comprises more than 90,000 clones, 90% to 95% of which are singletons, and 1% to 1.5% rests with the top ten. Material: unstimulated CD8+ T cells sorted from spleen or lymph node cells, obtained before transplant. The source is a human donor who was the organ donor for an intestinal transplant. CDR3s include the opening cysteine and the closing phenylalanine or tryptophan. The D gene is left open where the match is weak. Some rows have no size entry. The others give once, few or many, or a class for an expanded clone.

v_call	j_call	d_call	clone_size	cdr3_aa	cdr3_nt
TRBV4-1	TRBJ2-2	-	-	CASSPTPGRTGELFF	TGCGCCAGCAGCCCCACCCCGGGGCGCACCGGGGAGCTGTTTTTT
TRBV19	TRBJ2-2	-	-	CASSIGGGTGELFF	TGTGCCAGTAGTATCGGAGGGGGGACCGGGGAGCTGTTTTTT
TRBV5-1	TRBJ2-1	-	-	CASSLRTFDEQFF	TGCGCCAGCAGCTTACGGACCTTCGATGAGCAGTTCTTC
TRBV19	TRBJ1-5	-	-	CASSIRGGQPQHF	TGTGCCAGTAGTATCAGGGGAGGACAGCCCCAGCATTTT
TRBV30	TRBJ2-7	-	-	CAWSVLDVGPLGVDEQYF	TGTGCCTGGAGTGTTTTAGATGTGGGCCCTCTCGGTGTCGACGAGCAGTACTTC
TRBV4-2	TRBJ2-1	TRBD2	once	CASSHELAGRFNEQFF	TGTGCCAGCAGCCATGAACTAGCGGGGAGATTCAATGAGCAGTTCTTC
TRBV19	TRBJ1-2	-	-	CASTPPHRDNYGYTF	TGTGCCAGTACCCCCCCACACAGGGATAACTATGGCTACACCTTC
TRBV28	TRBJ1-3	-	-	CASSWDGGNTIYF	TGTGCCAGCAGTTGGGACGGCGGAAACACCATATATTTT
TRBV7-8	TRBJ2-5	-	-	CASSPTLGGETQYF	TGTGCCAGCAGCCCAACCTTAGGAGGGGAGACCCAGTACTTC
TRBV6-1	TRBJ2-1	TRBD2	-	CASSERLAGEPNEQFF	TGTGCCAGCAGTGAAAGACTAGCGGGAGAGCCCAATGAGCAGTTCTTC
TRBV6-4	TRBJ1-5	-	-	CASSYRAAYSNQPQHF	TGTGCCAGCAGTTACAGGGCAGCCTATAGCAATCAGCCCCAGCATTTT
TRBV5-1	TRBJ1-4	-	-	CASSLGVTNEKLFF	TGCGCCAGCAGCTTGGGAGTAACTAATGAAAAACTGTTTTTT
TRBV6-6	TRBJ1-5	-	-	CASSYYRADQPQHF	TGTGCCAGCAGCTACTACAGGGCCGATCAGCCCCAGCATTTT
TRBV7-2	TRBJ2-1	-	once	CASSLAREQFF	TGTGCCAGCAGCTTGGCTCGTGAGCAGTTCTTC
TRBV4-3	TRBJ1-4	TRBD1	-	CASSQDQWGQGISEKLFF	TGCGCCAGCAGCCAAGATCAGTGGGGACAGGGTATTAGTGAAAAACTGTTTTTT
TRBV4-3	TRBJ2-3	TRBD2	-	CASSPYQLGTSGITDTQYF	TGCGCCAGCAGCCCTTACCAACTCGGGACTAGCGGGATCACAGATACGCAGTATTTT